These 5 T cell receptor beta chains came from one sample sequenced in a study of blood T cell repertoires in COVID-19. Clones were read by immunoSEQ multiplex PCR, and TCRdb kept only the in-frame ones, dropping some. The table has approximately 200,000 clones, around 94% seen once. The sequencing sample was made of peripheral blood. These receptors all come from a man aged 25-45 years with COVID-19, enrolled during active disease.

The CDR3 region has the DNA TGTGCCAGCAGCTTGGCCGCACGGACAGCCTATGGCTACACCTTC. Translating it yields CASSLAARTAYGYTF. This chain uses TRBV5-6 with TRBJ1-2; TRBD1 might be the D (6 bases). Trimming left V 0 bases short and J 4 bases short, with 13 bases between. This CDR3 has 15 amino acids. In germline, CDR1 is SGHDT, CDR2 YYEEEE.

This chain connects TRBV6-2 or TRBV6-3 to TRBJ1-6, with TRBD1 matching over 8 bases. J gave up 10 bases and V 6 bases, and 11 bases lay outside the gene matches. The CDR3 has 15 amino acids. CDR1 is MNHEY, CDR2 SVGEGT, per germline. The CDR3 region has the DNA TGTGCCAGCAGCCAGAGGACAGGGCTATGGTCACCCCTCCACTTT. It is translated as CASSQRTGLWSPLHF.

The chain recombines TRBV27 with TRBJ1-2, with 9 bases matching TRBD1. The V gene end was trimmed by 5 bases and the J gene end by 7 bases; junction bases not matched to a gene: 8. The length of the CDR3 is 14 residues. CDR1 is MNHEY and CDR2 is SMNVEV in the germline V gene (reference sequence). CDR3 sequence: CASSAGQGSGGYTF. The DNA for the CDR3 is TGTGCCAGCAGTGCTGGACAGGGGTCTGGTGGCTACACCTTC.

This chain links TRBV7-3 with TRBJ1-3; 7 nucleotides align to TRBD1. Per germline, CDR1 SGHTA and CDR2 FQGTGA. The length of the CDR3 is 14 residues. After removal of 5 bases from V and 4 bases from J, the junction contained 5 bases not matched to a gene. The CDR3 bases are TGTGCCAGCAGCCCTTCAGGGGGAGGAAACACCATATATTTT. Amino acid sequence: CASSPSGGGNTIYF.

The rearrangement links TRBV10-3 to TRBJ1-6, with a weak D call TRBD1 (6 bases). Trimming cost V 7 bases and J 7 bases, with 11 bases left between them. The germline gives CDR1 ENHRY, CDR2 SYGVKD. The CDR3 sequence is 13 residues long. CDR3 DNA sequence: TGTGCCATCACACAGGGACCCAATTCACCCCTCCACTTT. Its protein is CAITQGPNSPLHF.